These T cell receptor beta chains were read from a single sample in a study of blood T cells in healthy people across ages. TCRdb recomputed calls from the 5' RACE reads with MiXCR, one row per CDR3 protein. The sample has over a million distinct CDR3 sequences, approximately 59% seen once. Source material: blood. The receptors stem from a man in his late teens or twenties in good health. The CDR3 runs from the conserved cysteine through the conserved F or W.

v_call	cdr3_aa
TRBV4-1	CASSRHPLAGGPGTGELFF
TRBV28	CATLTGPYEQYF
TRBV20-1	CSPPLAGRHYEQYF
TRBV27	CASTVFEQGVNEQFF
TRBV9	CASSGVGAGCCNEQFF
TRBV27	CASTQQMGVEQYF
TRBV7-2	CASSPVGYEKLFF
TRBV2	CASSEPVVRREGSNEQFF
TRBV5-1	CASSLRIGREAYNEQFF
TRBV4-2	CASSQDWGGNTGELFF
TRBV20-1	CSAGLAGTDTQYF
TRBV4-1	CASSQDFPAYEQYF
TRBV12-3/TRBV12-4	CASSQGLTEQYF
TRBV6-4	CASSSGIDTEAFF
TRBV25-1	CASSESKGRETQYF
TRBV24-1	CATSDPAGGVEQFF
TRBV29-1	CSVEAGLSGGYEQYF
TRBV4-3	CASSPRFAGSESEQYF
TRBV6-2/TRBV6-3	CASSTHNSPLHF
TRBV4-2	CASSQDLGGARITGELFF
TRBV5-1	CAPAFTGWVSHNYGYTF
TRBV6-6	CASIKGQGYEQYF
TRBV6-2/TRBV6-3	CASSPTRDGSYEQYF
TRBV27	CASHSDRDTYTGELFF
TRBV9	CASSLTSGGAGGTDTQYF
TRBV4-1	CASSQGQGRRGDTEAFF
TRBV4-1	CASSPEAGTGANVLTF
TRBV4-1	CASSQPRDSRRTQYF
TRBV5-1	CASSSDRGSSSYEQYF
TRBV27	CASSYSPRTPEAFF
TRBV7-9	CASSPMDSLKENTEAFF
TRBV27	CASSLSGDEQYF
TRBV9	CASSARSPGILGSEQFF
TRBV20-1	CSARPLAGFSYNEQFF
TRBV20-1	CSAREDSTYDYTF
TRBV4-2	CASSPAGGTSYEQYF
TRBV6-6	CASSVGPAPIYEQYF
TRBV5-1	CASSPAGAGPRKNIQYF
TRBV7-2	CASSLRTGELNEQYF
TRBV20-1	CSARRTSGAYEQYF
TRBV4-1	CASSQAPLTGATEAFF
TRBV7-9	CASSLGTPLYYEQYF
TRBV4-1	CASSPGGSDTQYF
TRBV7-6	CASSPRGQSYEQYF
TRBV20-1	CSASLAGGRNIQYF
TRBV6-1	CASSEVLSSTDTQYF
TRBV28	CASSLFNTQHIQYF
TRBV4-2	CASSQDPAGVYNEQFF
TRBV12-3/TRBV12-4	CASTSGGEQFF
TRBV4-1	CASSQDFGSVNHYGYTF
TRBV7-9	CASSPGSGASQETQYF
TRBV14	CASSRTFNYGYTF
TRBV6-5	CASSYKAGEGNTEAFF